This TCR beta chain was identified in a study of shared clonotypes between healthy human individuals. On the study more broadly: The cohort had two women and a few men, ages 18 to 49. Regarding the study as a whole: The expectation was that sequencing depth would affect clonotype sharing among donors.

Several immunoSEQ plates held equal portions of the genomic DNA taken from each subset. PBMC DNA, left unsorted, was sequenced on ten immunoSEQ deep assay plates. Clones were sequenced by immunoSEQ multiplex PCR, and TCRdb holds only the in-frame ones, with some missing. Among about 480,000 clones listed, 79% were seen once. Turning to this clone: Its target is unknown.

This CDR3 is built from 15 residues. Germline CDR1 GTSNPN, CDR2 SVGIG (reference sequence). J lost 4 bases, V lost 5 bases, and 7 bases had no gene match. V gene TRBV30 combines with J gene TRBJ2-5, with 13 bases lining up with TRBD2. The sequenced sample was PBMCs. The clonotype originates from a woman in her thirties or forties in good health. Some clones in this sample may be carry-over from other donors' samples. In DNA, the CDR3 is TGTGCCTGGGCACCGGGACTAGCGGGGATAGAGACCCAGTACTTC. Translated: CAWAPGLAGIETQYF.